This is a list of T cell receptor beta chains from one sample in a study of technical replicates of blood from a handful of donors. TCRdb's copy holds only in-frame clones and misses some; the assay was immunoSEQ multiplex PCR. The sample carries tens of thousands of clones, nearly 90% recorded once. Input material: PBMCs. The receptors here all came from a human donor in good health. Some clones in this sample may be carry-over from other donors' samples. Both conserved end residues are part of each CDR3. The order of the fields is V gene, D gene, clone size, J gene, CDR3 protein, CDR3 DNA. A D gene is named only where the DNA matches it firmly. Clone size is not always given. Where it is, it says once, few, many or a class for expanded clones.

V gene: TRBV6-5
D gene: TRBD1
clone size: -
J gene: TRBJ1-6
CDR3 protein: CASSYSTGYYNSPLHF
CDR3 DNA: TGTGCCAGCAGTTACTCGACAGGGTACTATAATTCACCCCTCCACTTT

V gene: TRBV6-5
D gene: -
clone size: -
J gene: TRBJ1-1
CDR3 protein: CASSYGQLTEAFF
CDR3 DNA: TGTGCCAGCAGTTATGGGCAGCTCACTGAAGCTTTCTTT

V gene: TRBV7-9
D gene: TRBD2
clone size: -
J gene: TRBJ2-2
CDR3 protein: CAGWEGTNTGELFF
CDR3 DNA: TGTGCCGGCTGGGAGGGCACGAACACCGGGGAGCTGTTTTTT

V gene: TRBV29-1
D gene: TRBD2
clone size: -
J gene: TRBJ2-3
CDR3 protein: CSSPGAGLTDTQYF
CDR3 DNA: TGCAGCTCCCCGGGAGCGGGACTCACAGATACGCAGTATTTT

V gene: TRBV27
D gene: -
clone size: -
J gene: TRBJ2-7
CDR3 protein: CASSLQDSYEQYF
CDR3 DNA: TGTGCCAGCAGTTTACAAGATAGCTACGAGCAGTACTTC

V gene: TRBV7-2
D gene: -
clone size: -
J gene: TRBJ2-7
CDR3 protein: CASSQVRGYEQYF
CDR3 DNA: TGTGCCAGCAGCCAAGTCCGGGGATACGAGCAGTACTTC

V gene: TRBV19
D gene: TRBD2
clone size: few
J gene: TRBJ2-2
CDR3 protein: CASSIWTSGSTGELFF
CDR3 DNA: TGTGCCAGTAGTATCTGGACTAGCGGATCTACCGGGGAGCTGTTTTTT

V gene: TRBV2
D gene: TRBD1
clone size: once
J gene: TRBJ1-2
CDR3 protein: CASTAGDRAHGYTF
CDR3 DNA: TGTGCCAGCACAGCCGGGGACAGGGCGCACGGCTACACCTTC

V gene: TRBV5-1
D gene: -
clone size: -
J gene: TRBJ2-5
CDR3 protein: CASSLEVGSETQYF
CDR3 DNA: TGCGCCAGCAGCTTGGAGGTGGGCTCAGAGACCCAGTACTTC

V gene: TRBV7-9
D gene: -
clone size: -
J gene: TRBJ2-7
CDR3 protein: CASSLGAAGPYEQYF
CDR3 DNA: TGTGCCAGCAGCTTAGGGGCGGCGGGCCCCTACGAGCAGTACTTC

V gene: TRBV10-3
D gene: TRBD1
clone size: -
J gene: TRBJ1-6
CDR3 protein: CAISDTGARSPLHF
CDR3 DNA: TGTGCCATCAGTGATACAGGGGCTCGGTCACCCCTCCACTTT

V gene: TRBV2
D gene: TRBD2
clone size: -
J gene: TRBJ2-5
CDR3 protein: CASSAAGGPLETQYF
CDR3 DNA: TGTGCCAGCAGTGCAGCGGGAGGGCCTCTGGAGACCCAGTACTTC

V gene: TRBV7-6
D gene: TRBD1
clone size: -
J gene: TRBJ1-4
CDR3 protein: CASRKDRGNEKLFF
CDR3 DNA: TGTGCCAGCAGAAAGGACAGGGGTAATGAAAAACTGTTTTTT

V gene: TRBV19
D gene: -
clone size: -
J gene: TRBJ1-1
CDR3 protein: CASSPDGGFSEAFF
CDR3 DNA: TGTGCCAGTAGCCCCGACGGGGGGTTCTCTGAAGCTTTCTTT

V gene: TRBV19
D gene: -
clone size: -
J gene: TRBJ1-2
CDR3 protein: CASSIEFRRGYTF
CDR3 DNA: TGTGCCAGTAGTATAGAATTCCGGAGGGGCTACACCTTC

V gene: TRBV7-9
D gene: -
clone size: once
J gene: TRBJ2-1
CDR3 protein: CASSWDSLGNEQFF
CDR3 DNA: TGTGCCAGCAGCTGGGACTCCCTGGGGAATGAGCAGTTCTTC

V gene: TRBV7-9
D gene: -
clone size: -
J gene: TRBJ2-7
CDR3 protein: CASSHGGRLYEQYF
CDR3 DNA: TGTGCCAGCAGCCATGGGGGGAGGCTTTACGAGCAGTACTTC

V gene: TRBV6-5
D gene: TRBD2
clone size: -
J gene: TRBJ2-1
CDR3 protein: CASSYPTSGGTNEQFF
CDR3 DNA: TGTGCCAGCAGTTACCCTACTAGCGGGGGGACCAATGAGCAGTTCTTC

V gene: TRBV7-2
D gene: -
clone size: -
J gene: TRBJ1-2
CDR3 protein: CASRFGQGARTF
CDR3 DNA: -

V gene: TRBV27
D gene: -
clone size: -
J gene: TRBJ2-7
CDR3 protein: CASSLSWELYEQYF
CDR3 DNA: TGTGCCAGCAGTTTATCTTGGGAGCTCTACGAGCAGTACTTC

V gene: TRBV11-2
D gene: TRBD1
clone size: -
J gene: TRBJ2-5
CDR3 protein: CASSLGSPGGQETQYF
CDR3 DNA: TGTGCCAGCAGCTTAGGGTCCCCAGGGGGCCAAGAGACCCAGTACTTC

V gene: TRBV7-6
D gene: TRBD2
clone size: -
J gene: TRBJ2-4
CDR3 protein: CASSLPTSGGSKNIQYF
CDR3 DNA: TGTGCCAGCAGCTTACCGACTAGCGGGGGATCCAAAAACATTCAGTACTTC

V gene: TRBV6-1
D gene: -
clone size: -
J gene: TRBJ2-5
CDR3 protein: CASTKGQGGETQYF
CDR3 DNA: TGTGCCAGCACTAAAGGACAGGGAGGGGAGACCCAGTACTTC

V gene: TRBV5-1
D gene: TRBD2
clone size: -
J gene: TRBJ2-2
CDR3 protein: CASSPGLAGGNGELFF
CDR3 DNA: TGCGCCAGCAGCCCGGGACTAGCGGGAGGGAACGGGGAGCTGTTTTTT

V gene: TRBV6-5
D gene: -
clone size: -
J gene: TRBJ2-2
CDR3 protein: CASSSGDPGELFF
CDR3 DNA: TGTGCCAGCAGTTCGGGGGACCCCGGGGAGCTGTTTTTT

V gene: TRBV9
D gene: -
clone size: few
J gene: TRBJ1-6
CDR3 protein: CASSAANSPLHF
CDR3 DNA: TGTGCCAGCAGCGCCGCGAATTCACCCCTCCACTTT

V gene: TRBV2
D gene: TRBD1
clone size: once
J gene: TRBJ2-1
CDR3 protein: CASSKPGQIDNEQFF
CDR3 DNA: TGTGCCAGCAGTAAACCGGGACAGATCGACAATGAGCAGTTCTTC

V gene: TRBV5-1
D gene: -
clone size: -
J gene: TRBJ2-7
CDR3 protein: CASSLVGGPYEQYF
CDR3 DNA: TGCGCCAGCAGCTTGGTTGGAGGCCCCTACGAGCAGTACTTC

V gene: TRBV4-1
D gene: TRBD1
clone size: -
J gene: TRBJ1-2
CDR3 protein: CASSQRDSLANYGYTF
CDR3 DNA: TGCGCCAGCAGCCAACGGGACAGTTTAGCTAACTATGGCTACACCTTC

V gene: TRBV7-6
D gene: TRBD1
clone size: -
J gene: TRBJ1-1
CDR3 protein: CASSPLLGQDNEAFF
CDR3 DNA: TGTGCCAGCAGCCCCTTATTGGGACAGGATAATGAAGCTTTCTTT

V gene: TRBV16
D gene: TRBD1
clone size: -
J gene: TRBJ2-7
CDR3 protein: CASRPGGDSTLGYF
CDR3 DNA: TGTGCCAGCAGGCCAGGGGGAGATTCGACCTTGGGGTACTTC

V gene: TRBV7-2
D gene: -
clone size: -
J gene: TRBJ2-7
CDR3 protein: CASSPDGAYEQYF
CDR3 DNA: TGTGCCAGCAGCCCCGACGGAGCCTACGAGCAGTACTTC

V gene: TRBV27
D gene: TRBD1
clone size: -
J gene: TRBJ1-5
CDR3 protein: CASRPGQVSHQPQHF
CDR3 DNA: TGTGCCAGCAGACCGGGACAGGTCTCCCATCAGCCCCAGCATTTT

V gene: TRBV4-1
D gene: TRBD1
clone size: -
J gene: TRBJ2-7
CDR3 protein: CASSHLAGTGGLEQYF
CDR3 DNA: TGCGCCAGCAGCCACCTCGCCGGGACAGGGGGCCTCGAGCAGTACTTC

V gene: TRBV9
D gene: TRBD2
clone size: few
J gene: TRBJ2-7
CDR3 protein: CASSGLAGSDEQYF
CDR3 DNA: TGTGCCAGCAGCGGATTAGCGGGGAGTGACGAGCAGTACTTC

V gene: TRBV5-1
D gene: -
clone size: once
J gene: TRBJ2-3
CDR3 protein: CASSWQAQSTDTQYF
CDR3 DNA: TGCGCCAGCAGCTGGCAGGCTCAGAGCACAGATACGCAGTATTTT

V gene: TRBV7-9
D gene: TRBD2
clone size: -
J gene: TRBJ2-7
CDR3 protein: CASSLLGLAGVEEQYF
CDR3 DNA: TGTGCCAGCAGCCTCCTGGGACTAGCGGGGGTAGAAGAGCAGTACTTC

V gene: TRBV29-1
D gene: -
clone size: -
J gene: TRBJ1-2
CDR3 protein: CSLGLWEEGYTF
CDR3 DNA: TGCAGCTTGGGGCTGTGGGAAGAGGGCTACACCTTC

V gene: TRBV15
D gene: TRBD2
clone size: -
J gene: TRBJ2-1
CDR3 protein: CATSSRGLAGPNEQFF
CDR3 DNA: TGTGCCACCAGCAGCCGGGGACTAGCGGGGCCGAATGAGCAGTTCTTC

V gene: TRBV5-4
D gene: -
clone size: -
J gene: TRBJ2-5
CDR3 protein: CASSIVDRPKGGAQYF
CDR3 DNA: TGTGCCAGCAGCATAGTCGACAGACCTAAGGGGGGGGCCCAGTACTTC

V gene: TRBV6-4
D gene: -
clone size: large
J gene: TRBJ1-1
CDR3 protein: CASSESGNTEAFF
CDR3 DNA: TGTGCCAGCAGTGAATCAGGAAACACTGAAGCTTTCTTT

V gene: TRBV2
D gene: TRBD1
clone size: -
J gene: TRBJ1-2
CDR3 protein: CASRAGTGTYGYTF
CDR3 DNA: TGTGCCAGCAGAGCCGGGACAGGAACCTATGGCTACACCTTC

V gene: TRBV4-1
D gene: TRBD1
clone size: -
J gene: TRBJ1-2
CDR3 protein: CASSAVGQGDFGYTF
CDR3 DNA: TGCGCCAGCAGCGCGGTAGGACAGGGGGATTTTGGCTACACCTTC

V gene: TRBV7-3
D gene: -
clone size: -
J gene: TRBJ2-1
CDR3 protein: CASSLLGDEQFF
CDR3 DNA: TGTGCCAGCAGCTTACTAGGAGATGAGCAGTTCTTC

V gene: TRBV2
D gene: TRBD2
clone size: -
J gene: TRBJ2-2
CDR3 protein: CASSERGVPGELFF
CDR3 DNA: TGTGCCAGCTCAGAGCGGGGTGTGCCCGGGGAGCTGTTTTTT

V gene: TRBV11-2
D gene: -
clone size: -
J gene: TRBJ2-7
CDR3 protein: CASSFEPQPSYEQYF
CDR3 DNA: TGTGCCAGCAGCTTCGAGCCGCAACCCTCCTACGAGCAGTACTTC

V gene: TRBV25-1
D gene: -
clone size: -
J gene: TRBJ2-7
CDR3 protein: CASSGQPVKYEQYF
CDR3 DNA: TGTGCCAGCAGCGGACAGCCAGTCAAGTACGAGCAGTACTTC

V gene: TRBV29-1
D gene: -
clone size: -
J gene: TRBJ2-3
CDR3 protein: CSARLGSTDTQYF
CDR3 DNA: TGCAGCGCAAGACTAGGTAGCACAGATACGCAGTATTTT

V gene: TRBV29-1
D gene: -
clone size: -
J gene: TRBJ2-5
CDR3 protein: CSVHRTAQETQYF
CDR3 DNA: TGCAGCGTCCACCGGACAGCCCAAGAGACCCAGTACTTC

V gene: TRBV7-9
D gene: -
clone size: -
J gene: TRBJ2-3
CDR3 protein: CASSSDRGTDTQYF
CDR3 DNA: TGTGCCAGCAGCTCGGACAGAGGAACAGATACGCAGTATTTT

V gene: TRBV4-3
D gene: -
clone size: -
J gene: TRBJ2-7
CDR3 protein: CASSQEGRDYEQYF
CDR3 DNA: TGCGCCAGCAGCCAAGAAGGGCGGGATTACGAGCAGTACTTC

V gene: TRBV5-4
D gene: TRBD2
clone size: -
J gene: TRBJ2-7
CDR3 protein: CASSLSLAGIHEQYF
CDR3 DNA: TGTGCCAGCAGCTTGAGCCTAGCGGGAATACACGAGCAGTACTTC

V gene: TRBV7-9
D gene: -
clone size: once
J gene: TRBJ2-1
CDR3 protein: CASSSIGGYNEQFF
CDR3 DNA: TGTGCCAGCAGCTCTATCGGGGGTTACAATGAGCAGTTCTTC

V gene: TRBV10-1
D gene: -
clone size: -
J gene: TRBJ2-2
CDR3 protein: CASHRWSGQLFF
CDR3 DNA: TGCGCCAGCCACCGGTGGTCTGGGCAGCTGTTTTTT

V gene: TRBV5-4
D gene: -
clone size: -
J gene: TRBJ2-2
CDR3 protein: CASSWQGNTGELFF
CDR3 DNA: TGTGCCAGCAGCTGGCAGGGGAACACCGGGGAGCTGTTTTTT

V gene: TRBV5-1
D gene: TRBD2
clone size: -
J gene: TRBJ2-5
CDR3 protein: CASSSWLAGGLTAETQYF
CDR3 DNA: TGCGCCAGCAGCTCCTGGCTGGCGGGGGGTTTGACTGCAGAGACCCAGTACTTC

V gene: TRBV6-6
D gene: -
clone size: -
J gene: TRBJ1-1
CDR3 protein: CASSLHRGAGTEAFF
CDR3 DNA: TGTGCCAGCAGTTTACATCGGGGGGCTGGCACTGAAGCTTTCTTT

V gene: TRBV5-8
D gene: TRBD1
clone size: -
J gene: TRBJ1-6
CDR3 protein: CASTERTGGVNSPLHF
CDR3 DNA: TGTGCCAGCACCGAGAGGACAGGGGGCGTAAATTCACCCCTCCACTTT

V gene: TRBV10-2
D gene: TRBD1
clone size: -
J gene: TRBJ2-5
CDR3 protein: CATRQGARETQYF
CDR3 DNA: TGCGCCACACGACAGGGGGCGAGGGAGACCCAGTACTTC

V gene: TRBV2
D gene: -
clone size: -
J gene: TRBJ1-2
CDR3 protein: CASSDDTYYGYTF
CDR3 DNA: TGTGCCAGCAGTGATGACACCTACTATGGCTACACCTTC